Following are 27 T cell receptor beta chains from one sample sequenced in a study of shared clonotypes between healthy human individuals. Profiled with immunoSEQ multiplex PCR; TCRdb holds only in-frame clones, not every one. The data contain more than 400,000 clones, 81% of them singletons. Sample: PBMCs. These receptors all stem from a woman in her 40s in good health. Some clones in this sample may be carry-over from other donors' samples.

The CDR3 coding sequence is TGTGCCAGCAGTTCCGCGGGCTATAGCAATCAGCCCCAGCATTTT. Encoded protein: CASSSAGYSNQPQHF. The chain couples TRBV28 to TRBJ1-5; D unresolved. V lost 4 bases and J lost 0, with 10 bases in between. The CDR3 runs to 15 residues. Germline V CDR1 and CDR2: MDHEN, SYDVKM.

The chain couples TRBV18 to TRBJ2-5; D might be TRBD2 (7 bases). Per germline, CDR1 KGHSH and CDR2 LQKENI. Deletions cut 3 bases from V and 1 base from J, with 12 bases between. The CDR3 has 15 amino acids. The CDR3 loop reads CASSPKGGIQETQYF. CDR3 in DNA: TGTGCCAGCTCACCTAAGGGGGGGATCCAAGAGACCCAGTACTTC.

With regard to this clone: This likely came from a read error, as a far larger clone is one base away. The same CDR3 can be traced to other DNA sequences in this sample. CDR3 nucleotides: TGTGCCAGCAGTCTGCAGGGGAGCACCGGTGAGCTGTTTTTT. This codes for CASSLQGSTGELFF. The genes are TRBV25-1 and TRBJ2-2; possible D gene TRBD1, 6 bases. Germline V gene lookup returns CDR1 MGHDK and CDR2 SYGVNS. CDR3 length: 14 amino acids.

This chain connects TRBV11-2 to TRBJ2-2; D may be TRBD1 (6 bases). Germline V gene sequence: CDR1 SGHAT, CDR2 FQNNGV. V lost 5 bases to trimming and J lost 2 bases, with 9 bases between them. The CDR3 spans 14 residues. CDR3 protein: CASSIRGNTGELFF. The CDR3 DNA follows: TGTGCCAGCAGCATCAGGGGAAACACCGGGGAGCTGTTTTTT. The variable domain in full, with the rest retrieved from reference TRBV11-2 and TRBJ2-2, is EAGVAQSPRYKIIEKRQSVAFWCNPISGHATLYWYQQILGQGPKLLIQFQNNGVVDDSQLPKDRFSAERLKGVDSTLKIQPAKLEDSAVYLCASSIRGNTGELFFGEGSRLTVL.

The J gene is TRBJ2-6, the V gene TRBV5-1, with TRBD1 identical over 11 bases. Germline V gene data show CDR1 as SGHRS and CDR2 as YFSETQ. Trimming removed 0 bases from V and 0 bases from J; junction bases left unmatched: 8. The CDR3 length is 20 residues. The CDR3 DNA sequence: TGCGCCAGCAGCTTGGCACCGGGACAGGGGGGTATCTCTGGGGCCAACGTCCTGACTTTC. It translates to CASSLAPGQGGISGANVLTF.

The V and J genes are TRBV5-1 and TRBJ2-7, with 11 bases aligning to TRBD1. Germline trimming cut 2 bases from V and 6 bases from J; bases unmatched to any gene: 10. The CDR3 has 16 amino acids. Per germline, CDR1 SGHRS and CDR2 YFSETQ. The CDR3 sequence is CASSLAPGQGDLEQYF. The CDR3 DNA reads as TGCGCCAGCAGCTTAGCACCGGGACAGGGGGACCTCGAGCAGTACTTC. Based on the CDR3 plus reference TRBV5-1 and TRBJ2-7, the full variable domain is KAGVTQTPRYLIKTRGQQVTLSCSPISGHRSVSWYQQTPGQGLQFLFEYFSETQRNKGNFPGRFSGRQFSNSRSEMNVSTLELGDSALYLCASSLAPGQGDLEQYFGPGTRLTVT.

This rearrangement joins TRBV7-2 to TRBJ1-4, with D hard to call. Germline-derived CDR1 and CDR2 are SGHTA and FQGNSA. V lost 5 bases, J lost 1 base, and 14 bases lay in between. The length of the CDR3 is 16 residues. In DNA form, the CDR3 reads TGTGCCAGCAGCCATTCAGCGGGAGAAACTAATGAAAAACTGTTTTTT. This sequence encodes CASSHSAGETNEKLFF.

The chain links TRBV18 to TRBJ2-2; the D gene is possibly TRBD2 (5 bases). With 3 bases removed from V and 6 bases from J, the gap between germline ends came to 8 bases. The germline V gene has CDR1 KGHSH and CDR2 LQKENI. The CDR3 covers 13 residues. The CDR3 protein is CASSPAGAGELFF. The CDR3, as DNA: TGTGCCAGCTCACCGGCGGGCGCCGGGGAGCTGTTTTTT.

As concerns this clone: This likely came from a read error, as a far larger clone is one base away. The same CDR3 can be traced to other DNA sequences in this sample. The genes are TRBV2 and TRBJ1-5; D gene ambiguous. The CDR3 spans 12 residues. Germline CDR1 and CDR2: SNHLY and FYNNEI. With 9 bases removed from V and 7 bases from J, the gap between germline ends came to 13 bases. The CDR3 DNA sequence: TGTGCCAGTAGCCCTGGTTGGCAGCCCCAGCATTTT. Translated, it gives CASSPGWQPQHF. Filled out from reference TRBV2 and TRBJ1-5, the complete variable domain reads EPEVTQTPSHQVTQMGQEVILRCVPISNHLYFYWYRQILGQKVEFLVSFYNNEISEKSEIFDDQFSVERPDGSNFTLKIRSTKLEDSAMYFCASSPGWQPQHFGDGTRLSIL.

CDR3 loop: CASSLPLLTGELFF. CDR3 bases: TGTGCCAGCAGCCTCCCCCTCTTGACAGGGGAGCTGTTTTTT. The chain combines TRBV11-1 with TRBJ2-2; the D is unclear. Germline values: CDR1 SGHAT, CDR2 FQDESV (reference sequence). The CDR3 has 14 amino acids. Trimming removed 5 bases at V and 8 bases at J, with 15 bases between. The whole variable domain, remainder taken from reference TRBV11-1 and TRBJ2-2, is EAEVAQSPRYKITEKSQAVAFWCDPISGHATLYWYRQILGQGPELLVQFQDESVVDDSQLPKDRFSAERLKGVDSTLKIQPAELGDSAMYLCASSLPLLTGELFFGEGSRLTVL.

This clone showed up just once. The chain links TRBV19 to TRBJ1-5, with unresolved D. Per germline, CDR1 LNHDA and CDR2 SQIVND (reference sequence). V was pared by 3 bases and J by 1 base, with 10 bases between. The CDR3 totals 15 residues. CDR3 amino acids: CASSIEAASNQPQHF. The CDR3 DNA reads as TGTGCCAGTAGTATTGAGGCAGCAAGCAATCAGCCCCAGCATTTT. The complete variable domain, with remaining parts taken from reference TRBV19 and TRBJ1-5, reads DGGITQSPKYLFRKEGQNVTLSCEQNLNHDAMYWYRQDPGQGLRLIYYSQIVNDFQKGDIAEGYSVSREKKESFPLTVTSAQKNPTAFYLCASSIEAASNQPQHFGDGTRLSIL.

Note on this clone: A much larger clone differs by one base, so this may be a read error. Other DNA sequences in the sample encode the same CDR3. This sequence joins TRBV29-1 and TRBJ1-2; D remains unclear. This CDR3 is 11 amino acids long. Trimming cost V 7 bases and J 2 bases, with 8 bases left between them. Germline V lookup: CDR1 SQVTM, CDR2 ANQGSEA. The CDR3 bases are TGCAGCGAGCCATCAAACTATGGCTACACCTTC. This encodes CSEPSNYGYTF.

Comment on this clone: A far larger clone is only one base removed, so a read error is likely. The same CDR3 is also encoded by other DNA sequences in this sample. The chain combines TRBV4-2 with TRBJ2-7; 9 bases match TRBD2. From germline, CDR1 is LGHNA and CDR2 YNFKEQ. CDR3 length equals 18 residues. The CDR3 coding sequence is TGTGCCAGCAGCCAAGAGTGGGCGGGAGGGCCTTTCGTACACGAGCAGTACTTT. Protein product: CASSQEWAGGPFVHEQYF.

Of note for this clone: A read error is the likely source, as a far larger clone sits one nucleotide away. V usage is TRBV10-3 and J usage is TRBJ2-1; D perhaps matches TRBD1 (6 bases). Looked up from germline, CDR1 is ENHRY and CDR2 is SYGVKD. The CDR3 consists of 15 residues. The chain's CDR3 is CAISYSDPGTNERFF. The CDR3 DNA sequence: TGTGCCATCAGTTATTCGGACCCCGGGACAAATGAGCGGTTCTTC.

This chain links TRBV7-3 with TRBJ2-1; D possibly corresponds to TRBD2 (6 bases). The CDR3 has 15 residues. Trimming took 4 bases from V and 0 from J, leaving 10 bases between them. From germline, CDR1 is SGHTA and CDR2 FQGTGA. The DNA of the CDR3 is TGTGCCAGCAGCTCTGGAGGGAGCTCCTACAATGAGCAGTTCTTC. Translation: CASSSGGSSYNEQFF.

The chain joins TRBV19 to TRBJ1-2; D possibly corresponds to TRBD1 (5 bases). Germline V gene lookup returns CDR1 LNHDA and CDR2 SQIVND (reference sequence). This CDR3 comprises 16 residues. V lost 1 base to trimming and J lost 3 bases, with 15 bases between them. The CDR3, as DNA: TGTGCCAGTAGTATAGTCGGGTGGCAGGGCGACTATGGCTACACCTTC. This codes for CASSIVGWQGDYGYTF.

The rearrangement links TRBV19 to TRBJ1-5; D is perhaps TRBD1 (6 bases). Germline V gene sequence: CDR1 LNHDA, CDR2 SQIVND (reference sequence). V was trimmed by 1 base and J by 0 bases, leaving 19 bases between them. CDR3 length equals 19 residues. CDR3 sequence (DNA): TGTGCCAGTAGTATAGCCAACCGGGACACTCTTTATAGCAATCAGCCCCAGCATTTT. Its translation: CASSIANRDTLYSNQPQHF.

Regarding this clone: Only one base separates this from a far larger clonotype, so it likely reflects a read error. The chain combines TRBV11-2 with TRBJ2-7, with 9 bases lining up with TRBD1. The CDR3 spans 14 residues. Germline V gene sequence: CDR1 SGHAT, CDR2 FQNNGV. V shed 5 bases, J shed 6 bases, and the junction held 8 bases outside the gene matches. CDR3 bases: TGTGCCAGCAGCCTCAGGACAGGGGACAGCGAGCAGTACTTC. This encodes CASSLRTGDSEQYF. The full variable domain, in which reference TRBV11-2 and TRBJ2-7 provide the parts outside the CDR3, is EAGVAQSPRYKIIEKRQSVAFWCNPISGHATLYWYQQILGQGPKLLIQFQNNGVVDDSQLPKDRFSAERLKGVDSTLKIQPAKLEDSAVYLCASSLRTGDSEQYFGPGTRLTVT.

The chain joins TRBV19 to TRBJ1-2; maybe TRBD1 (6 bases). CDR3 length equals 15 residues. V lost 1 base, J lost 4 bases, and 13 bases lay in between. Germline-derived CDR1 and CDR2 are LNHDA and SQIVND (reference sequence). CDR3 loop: CASSIGRGPGYGYTF. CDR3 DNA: TGTGCCAGTAGTATAGGCCGGGGGCCTGGCTATGGCTACACCTTC. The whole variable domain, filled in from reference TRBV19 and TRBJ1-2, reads DGGITQSPKYLFRKEGQNVTLSCEQNLNHDAMYWYRQDPGQGLRLIYYSQIVNDFQKGDIAEGYSVSREKKESFPLTVTSAQKNPTAFYLCASSIGRGPGYGYTFGSGTRLTVV.

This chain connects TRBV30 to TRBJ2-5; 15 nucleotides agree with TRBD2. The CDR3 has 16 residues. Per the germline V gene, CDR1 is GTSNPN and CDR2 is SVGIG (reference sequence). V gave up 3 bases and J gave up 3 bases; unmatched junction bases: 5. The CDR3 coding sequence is TGTGCCTGGAGCCCCGGACTAGCGGGAGGGGAAGAGACCCAGTACTTC. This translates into CAWSPGLAGGEETQYF.

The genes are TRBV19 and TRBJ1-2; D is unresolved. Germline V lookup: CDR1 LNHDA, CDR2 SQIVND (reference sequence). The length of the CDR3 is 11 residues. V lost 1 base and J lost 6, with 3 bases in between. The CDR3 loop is CASSIGDGYTF. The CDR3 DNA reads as TGTGCCAGTAGTATAGGAGATGGCTACACCTTC.

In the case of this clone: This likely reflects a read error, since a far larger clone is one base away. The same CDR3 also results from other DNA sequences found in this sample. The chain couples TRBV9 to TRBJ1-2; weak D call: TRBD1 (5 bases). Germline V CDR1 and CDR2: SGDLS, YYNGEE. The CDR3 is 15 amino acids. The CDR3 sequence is CASSGGTGLILLLTF. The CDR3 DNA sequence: TGTGCTAGCAGCGGGGGTACGGGTCTAATCCTTCTATTGACCTTC.

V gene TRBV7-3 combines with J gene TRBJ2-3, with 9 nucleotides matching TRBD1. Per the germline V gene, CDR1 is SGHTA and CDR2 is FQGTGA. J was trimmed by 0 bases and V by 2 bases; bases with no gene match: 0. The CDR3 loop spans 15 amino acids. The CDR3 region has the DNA TGTGCCAGCAGCTTAGGGACAGGGAGCACAGATACGCAGTATTTT. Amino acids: CASSLGTGSTDTQYF.

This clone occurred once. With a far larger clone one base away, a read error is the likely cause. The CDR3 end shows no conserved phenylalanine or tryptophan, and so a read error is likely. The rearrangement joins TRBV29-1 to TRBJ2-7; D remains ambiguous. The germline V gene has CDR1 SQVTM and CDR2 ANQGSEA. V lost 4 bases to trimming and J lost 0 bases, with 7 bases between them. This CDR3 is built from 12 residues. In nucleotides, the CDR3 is TGCAGCGTTGTAGGCAGCTCCTACGAGCAGTACTCC. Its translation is CSVVGSSYEQYS.

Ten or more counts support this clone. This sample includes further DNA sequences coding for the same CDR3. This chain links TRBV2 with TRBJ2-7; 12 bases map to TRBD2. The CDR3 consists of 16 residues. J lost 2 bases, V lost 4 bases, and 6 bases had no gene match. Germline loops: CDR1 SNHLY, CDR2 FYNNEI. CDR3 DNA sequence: TGTGCCAGCAGTGGGACTAGCGGGACACTTCCCTACGAGCAGTACTTC. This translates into CASSGTSGTLPYEQYF.

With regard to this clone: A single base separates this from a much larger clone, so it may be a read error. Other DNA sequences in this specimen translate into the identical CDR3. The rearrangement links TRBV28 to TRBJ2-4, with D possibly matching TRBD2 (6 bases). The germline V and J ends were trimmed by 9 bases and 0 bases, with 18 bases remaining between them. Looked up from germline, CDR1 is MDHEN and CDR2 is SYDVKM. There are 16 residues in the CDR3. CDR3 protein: CASSNGGTLAKNIQYF. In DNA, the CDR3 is TGTGCCAGTAGTAACGGGGGTACCCTAGCCAAAAACATTCAGTACTTC.

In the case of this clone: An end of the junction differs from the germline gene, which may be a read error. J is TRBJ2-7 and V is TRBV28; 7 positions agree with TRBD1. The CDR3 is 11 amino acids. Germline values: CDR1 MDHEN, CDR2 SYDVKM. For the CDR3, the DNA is TGTGCCAGCAGAGACAGGGCCCAAGACGACTTC. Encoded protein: CASRDRAQDDF.